This entry lists 19 T cell receptor beta chains sequenced from one sample in a study of shared clonotypes between healthy human individuals (TCRdb year 2020). Libraries were prepared through the immunoSEQ multiplex PCR assay. Imported from immuneACCESS, the table was reduced by TCRdb to in-frame sequences with V and J called. These copies leave out some clones; in studies compared against another copy, an unresolved V gene accounts for under half, and the cause of the remainder is not known. For this sample the table gives 300,000 to 400,000 clones, of which 87% were detected only once. The ten largest clonotypes hold 15% to 20% of the sample. The specimen sequenced was memory CD8+ T cells sorted from blood. The cell subset or site label here, explained by the study, means: CD45RO+ cells pooled with CCR7-negative TemRA cells. The receptors come from a man between 18 and 35 years old in good health.

The chain employs TRBV7-9 and TRBJ1-1; D not resolved. Trimming removed 2 bases at V and 0 bases at J, with 4 bases between. The CDR3 is 13 amino acids. Germline CDR1 and CDR2: SEHNR and FQNEAQ (reference sequence). CDR3 region: CASSLPMNTEAFF. DNA for the CDR3: TGTGCCAGCAGCTTACCCATGAACACTGAAGCTTTCTTT.

This sequence joins TRBV4-3 and TRBJ2-7; TRBD1 agrees at 7 bases. The CDR3 totals 15 residues. Germline lookup yields CDR1 LGHNA and CDR2 YSLEER. Trimming took 0 bases from V and 2 from J; bases not matched to a gene: 4. CDR3 DNA sequence: TGCGCCAGCAGCCAAGAACGACAGGGAACCTACGAGCAGTACTTC. It yields the protein CASSQERQGTYEQYF.

This chain joins TRBV25-1 and TRBJ2-7, with D unresolved. Germline CDR1 MGHDK, CDR2 SYGVNS. The CDR3 runs 12 residues. Trimming shortened V by 5 bases and J by 3 bases, and 8 bases separated the two germline ends. The CDR3 here is CASSFFGYEQYF. In nucleotides, the CDR3 is TGTGCCAGCAGTTTTTTCGGCTACGAGCAGTACTTC.

Notes on this clone: An end of the junction does not agree with germline; a read error may underlie this. V and J are TRBV18 and TRBJ1-1; D may be TRBD1 (5 bases). The CDR3 contains 14 residues. Germline lookup yields CDR1 KGHSH and CDR2 LQKENI. The CDR3 bases are TGTGCCAGCTCACCTAGTAGTTGGGGGGATGATGTCTCATTT. The encoded protein is CASSPSSWGDDVSF.

The rearrangement joins TRBV11-2 to TRBJ2-7, with unresolved D. The CDR3 has 11 residues. Trimming pared 5 bases from V and 2 bases from J, leaving 4 bases between. Germline assignment: CDR1 SGHAT and CDR2 FQNNGV. Here the CDR3 reads CASSHAYEQYF. CDR3 bases: TGTGCCAGCAGCCATGCCTACGAGCAGTACTTC. Complete variable domain (other parts from reference TRBV11-2 and TRBJ2-7): EAGVAQSPRYKIIEKRQSVAFWCNPISGHATLYWYQQILGQGPKLLIQFQNNGVVDDSQLPKDRFSAERLKGVDSTLKIQPAKLEDSAVYLCASSHAYEQYFGPGTRLTVT.

The chain recombines TRBV6-5 with TRBJ2-1; 10 bases line up with TRBD2. CDR1 and CDR2 (germline): MNHEY, SVGAGI. This CDR3 has 14 residues. The J segment lost 7 bases and the V segment lost 6 bases, leaving 6 bases of the junction unmatched. The CDR3 region is CASRPTSGWNEQFF. In nucleotides, the CDR3 is TGTGCCAGCAGACCGACTAGCGGGTGGAATGAGCAGTTCTTC.

This clone was seen just once. The chain links TRBV11-2 to TRBJ2-7; 14 nucleotides agree with TRBD2. This CDR3 has 17 amino acids. CDR1 and CDR2 (germline): SGHAT, FQNNGV. With V trimmed by 1 base and J by 5 bases, 7 bases remained unmatched. The CDR3 DNA reads TGTGCCAGCAGCTTAGGGACTAGCGGGAGGTTCGTCGACGAGCAGTACTTC. This translates into CASSLGTSGRFVDEQYF.

CDR3 DNA: TGCGCCAGCAGCCAAGATGGGGGGAAAGAGACCCAGTACTTC. Its protein product is CASSQDGGKETQYF. This chain connects TRBV4-1 to TRBJ2-5, with D possibly TRBD2 on 6 matching bases. Between the trimmed V and J ends, which lost 0 bases and 3 bases, there was a span of 8 bases. The CDR3 extends over 14 amino acids. Germline loops: CDR1 MGHRA, CDR2 YSYEKL.

The V gene is TRBV25-1, the J gene TRBJ1-1; D is undetermined. CDR1 is MGHDK, CDR2 SYGVNS, per germline. CDR3 length: 14 amino acids. V shed 6 bases and J shed 5 bases, with 16 bases lying between them. The CDR3 bases are TGTGCCAGCAGCCCTCCTCAACAAGGGACTGAAGCTTTCTTT. Protein product: CASSPPQQGTEAFF.

V is TRBV7-9 and J is TRBJ2-4; unclear D gene. The CDR3 extends over 12 amino acids. Germline V CDR1 and CDR2: SEHNR, FQNEAQ (reference sequence). The CDR3 sequence: CAIRGGKNIQYF. In DNA form, the CDR3 reads TGTGCTATCAGAGGTGGCAAAAACATTCAGTACTTC.

The chain carries TRBV30 and TRBJ2-7, with D tentatively TRBD1 (6 bases). The CDR3 is made up of 13 amino acids. V gave up 5 bases and J gave up 2 bases, with 13 bases separating them. CDR1 and CDR2 from the germline V gene are GTSNPN and SVGIG (reference sequence). The CDR3 protein is CAWDPGAAYEQYF. As DNA, the CDR3 is TGTGCCTGGGACCCAGGGGCGGCCTACGAGCAGTACTTC. Using reference TRBV30 and TRBJ2-7 for the parts outside the CDR3, the full variable domain is SQTIHQWPATLVQPVGSPLSLECTVEGTSNPNLYWYRQAAGRGLQLLFYSVGIGQISSEVPQNLSASRPQDRQFILSSKKLLLSDSGFYLCAWDPGAAYEQYFGPGTRLTVT.

This clone was seen only once. The chain employs TRBV2 and TRBJ1-5; D is unresolved. The CDR3 totals 16 residues. V lost 3 bases and J lost 2, with 14 bases in between. The germline gives CDR1 SNHLY, CDR2 FYNNEI. The DNA for the CDR3 is TGTGCCAGCAGTGACAGGCCGGGCCGTGGCAATCAGCCCCAGCATTTT. Residues: CASSDRPGRGNQPQHF.

In this sample, this clone turned up once. In nucleotides, the CDR3 is TGTGCCAGCAGTTTCCGAGATATGGGACAGGGGTATTATGGCTACACCTTC. The encoded protein is CASSFRDMGQGYYGYTF. J is TRBJ1-2 and V is TRBV27, with TRBD1 identical over 10 bases. V gave up 3 bases and J gave up 5 bases; unmatched junction bases: 12. The CDR3 totals 17 residues. CDR1 and CDR2 from the germline V gene are MNHEY and SMNVEV (reference sequence).

V gene TRBV4-1 combines with J gene TRBJ1-2; D may be TRBD1 (5 bases). Between the trimmed V and J ends, which lost 0 bases and 6 bases, there was a span of 8 bases. The germline CDR1 and CDR2 sequences are MGHRA and YSYEKL. The CDR3 is made up of 13 amino acids. The chain's CDR3 is CASSQEGGNGYTF. The CDR3 DNA is TGCGCCAGCAGCCAAGAGGGGGGGAATGGCTACACCTTC.

V usage is TRBV5-1 and J usage is TRBJ2-3; D not certain. This CDR3 has 16 amino acids. The germline CDR1 and CDR2 sequences are SGHRS and YFSETQ. With 0 bases removed from V and 2 bases from J, the gap between germline ends came to 13 bases. This chain's CDR3 is CASSLAIGPPTDTQYF. CDR3 nucleotide sequence: TGCGCCAGCAGCTTGGCCATTGGACCTCCCACAGATACGCAGTATTTT. The variable domain in full, with the rest retrieved from reference TRBV5-1 and TRBJ2-3, is KAGVTQTPRYLIKTRGQQVTLSCSPISGHRSVSWYQQTPGQGLQFLFEYFSETQRNKGNFPGRFSGRQFSNSRSEMNVSTLELGDSALYLCASSLAIGPPTDTQYFGPGTRLTVL.

V gene TRBV10-3 combines with J gene TRBJ2-3; 11 nucleotides match TRBD2. Germline CDR1 ENHRY, CDR2 SYGVKD. Trimming at V came to 8 bases and at J to 4 bases, leaving 5 bases not matched to a gene. CDR3 length: 14 residues. This CDR3 is CAIGTSGLPDTQYF. As DNA, the CDR3 is TGTGCCATCGGGACTAGCGGTCTTCCAGATACGCAGTATTTT.

This clone was observed a handful of times. V is TRBV29-1 and J is TRBJ2-2; D possibly corresponds to TRBD1 (6 bases). CDR1 is SQVTM, CDR2 ANQGSEA, per germline. With 4 bases removed from V and 3 bases from J, the gap between germline ends came to 9 bases. The CDR3 runs to 13 residues. CDR3 DNA sequence: TGCAGCGTTGGGGACACTTACACCGGGGAGCTGTTTTTT. Translating it yields CSVGDTYTGELFF.

The V and J genes are TRBV19 and TRBJ1-1; the D gene is possibly TRBD1 (5 bases). V was pared by 5 bases and J by 2 bases, with 15 bases between. The CDR3 has 15 amino acids. The germline CDR1 and CDR2 sequences are LNHDA and SQIVND (reference sequence). CDR3 amino acids: CASSLIRDYNTEAFF. For the CDR3, the DNA is TGTGCCAGTAGTCTAATCAGGGACTACAACACTGAAGCTTTCTTT. Looking up the rest from reference TRBV19 and TRBJ1-1 gives the full variable domain: DGGITQSPKYLFRKEGQNVTLSCEQNLNHDAMYWYRQDPGQGLRLIYYSQIVNDFQKGDIAEGYSVSREKKESFPLTVTSAQKNPTAFYLCASSLIRDYNTEAFFGQGTRLTVV.

This sequence joins TRBV2 and TRBJ2-5; TRBD2 is a possible D gene (6 bases). The CDR3 has 16 residues. Deletions cut 3 bases from V and 3 bases from J, with 17 bases between. The germline gives CDR1 SNHLY, CDR2 FYNNEI. The CDR3 DNA reads TGTGCCAGCAGTGAGGGACTTGTACCGCCGAAAGAGACCCAGTACTTC. It is translated as CASSEGLVPPKETQYF.